This T cell receptor beta chain was obtained from a study of T cells in Graves' hyperthyroidism and ophthalmopathy. Broader study findings: Onset of ophthalmopathy came a median around 6.5 months after the model predicted it. Ophthalmopathy cases were set apart from stable hyperthyroidism by a 13 V-J model.

Amplified TCR beta CDR3 regions derived from RNA transcripts. The HTBI primer set served for first-round RT-PCR of the TCR CDR3. Each CDR3 protein gets one entry after TCRdb re-called the multiplex PCR reads with MiXCR. The data contain roughly 550,000 distinct CDR3 sequences, 15% to 20% of them singletons. V trimming: 3 bases; J trimming: 4 bases; junction bases outside the gene matches: 5. This CDR3 is 15 amino acids long. CDR1 is LGHNA and CDR2 is YSLEER in the germline V gene. It was uncontrolled infection, other autoimmune disease, pregnancy or lactation that excluded patients. Diagnoses used clinical symptoms, serum thyroxine and TRAb, thyroid ultrasound and orbital computed tomography. In its sample, this clonotype was seen many times. Its antigen is not identified.

The source is a young woman with Graves' ophthalmopathy. The chain couples TRBV4-3 to TRBJ1-2; 10 nucleotides align to TRBD1. The sample taken for sequencing was blood. The CDR3 reads CASSQDRGRSYGYTF. CDR3 DNA sequence: TGCGCCAGCAGCCAGGACAGGGGGAGAAGCTATGGCTACACCTTC.